The 23 T cell receptor beta chains given below trace back to one sample, sequenced in a study of T cell responses to AZD1222 COVID-19 vaccine. Here immunoSEQ multiplex PCR was the method, and the copy in TCRdb shows in-frame clones only, minus some. The data hold about 150,000 clones, with 87% observed a single time. Sequenced material: peripheral blood, taken 28 days after the second AZD1222 dose. These receptors originate from an adult who received the AZD1222 COVID-19 vaccine.

The chain combines TRBV9 with TRBJ2-7; tentative D call: TRBD2 (6 bases). The length of the CDR3 is 15 residues. The V gene's germline CDR1 is SGDLS and CDR2 YYNGEE. V was pared by 0 bases and J by 3 bases, with 13 bases between. The CDR3 sequence: CASSVGHEGGYEQYF. The CDR3 region has the DNA TGTGCCAGCAGCGTAGGTCATGAGGGAGGCTACGAGCAGTACTTC.

The chain combines TRBV11-3 with TRBJ2-2, with TRBD2 matching 7 bases. Germline V gives CDR1 SGHNT, CDR2 YENEEA. The CDR3 totals 16 residues. Trimming at V came to 3 bases and at J to 4 bases, leaving 8 bases not matched to a gene. The chain's CDR3 is CASSLYAGVGTGELFF. The DNA for the CDR3 is TGTGCCAGCAGCTTGTATGCGGGAGTAGGCACCGGGGAGCTGTTTTTT.

The chain combines TRBV7-2 with TRBJ1-4, with D tentatively TRBD1 (6 bases). Germline V gene data show CDR1 as SGHTA and CDR2 as FQGNSA. V dropped 2 bases and J dropped 5 bases, with 12 bases sitting between them. The CDR3 spans 15 residues. Written as DNA, the CDR3 is TGTGCCAGCAGCTTACTTGGACAGCCGAATGAAAAACTGTTTTTT. Protein: CASSLLGQPNEKLFF.

V and J are TRBV7-9 and TRBJ1-2; D remains unclear. Germline V gene data show CDR1 as SEHNR and CDR2 as FQNEAQ (reference sequence). The V end was cut by 0 bases, the J end by 4 bases, with 9 bases between. The length of the CDR3 is 14 residues. The CDR3 region is CASSLAEPVYGYTF. The CDR3 DNA sequence: TGTGCCAGCAGCTTAGCAGAGCCAGTCTATGGCTACACCTTC.

This rearrangement joins TRBV18 to TRBJ1-1; D is unclear. The CDR3 contains 14 residues. Trimming removed 3 bases at V and 1 base at J, with 9 bases between. CDR1 and CDR2 from the germline V gene are KGHSH and LQKENI. CDR3 residues: CASSPLGENTEAFF. CDR3 DNA: TGTGCCAGCTCACCCCTGGGAGAGAACACTGAAGCTTTCTTT.

The chain carries TRBV7-2 and TRBJ1-1, with D unresolved. Germline CDR1 is SGHTA and CDR2 is FQGNSA. V was trimmed by 2 bases and J by 4 bases, leaving 11 bases between them. The CDR3 runs 14 residues. CDR3 region: CASSLRLGITEAFF. In nucleotides, the CDR3 is TGTGCCAGCAGCTTAAGGTTGGGGATCACTGAAGCTTTCTTT.

The rearrangement uses TRBV12-3 or TRBV12-4 and TRBJ1-1; D is uncertain. The CDR3 is 12 amino acids. Trimming cost V 7 bases and J 6 bases, with 12 bases left between them. The CDR3 DNA reads as TGTGCCAGCACCGAAAAGAGGGCTGAAGCTTTCTTT. As protein: CASTEKRAEAFF.

The chain couples TRBV28 to TRBJ1-2, with 7 bases that match TRBD1. Germline V gene sequence: CDR1 MDHEN, CDR2 SYDVKM. The V gene end was trimmed by 2 bases and the J gene end by 8 bases; junction bases not matched to a gene: 8. This CDR3 has 14 amino acids. The DNA of the CDR3 is TGTGCCAGCAGTTTACTAGGGACAGAGGGAGGCTACACCTTC. Residues: CASSLLGTEGGYTF.

This chain connects TRBV5-1 to TRBJ1-1; a possible D gene is TRBD1 (5 bases). This CDR3 region has 14 residues. With 5 bases removed from V and 1 base from J, the gap between germline ends came to 12 bases. Germline values: CDR1 SGHRS, CDR2 YFSETQ. For the CDR3, the DNA is TGCGCCAGCAGTCAGGCACAGGAGAACACTGAAGCTTTCTTT. As protein: CASSQAQENTEAFF.

The chain employs TRBV5-4 and TRBJ2-7; 12 bases match TRBD2. The CDR3 runs 17 residues. V shed 4 bases, J shed 2 bases, and the junction held 10 bases outside the gene matches. The V gene's germline CDR1 is SGHNT and CDR2 YYREEE (reference sequence). CDR3 coding DNA: TGTGCCAGCAGCGTGGAGGGGCTAGCGGGAGGGCCCTACGAGCAGTACTTC. This codes for CASSVEGLAGGPYEQYF.

The genes are TRBV6-2 or TRBV6-3 and TRBJ1-1; D is possibly TRBD1 (6 bases). Germline values: CDR1 MNHEY, CDR2 SVGEGT. The ends were cut back, 5 bases at V and 5 bases at J, with 15 bases in the middle. The CDR3 runs 14 residues. CDR3 nucleotide sequence: TGTGCCAGCAGTGACGGGGGGCTCGTAACTGAAGCTTTCTTT. It codes for CASSDGGLVTEAFF.

The chain is built from TRBV7-8 and TRBJ1-3; D is unclear. The ends were cut back, 1 base at V and 0 bases at J, with 7 bases in the middle. CDR3 length equals 15 residues. Germline CDR1 reads SGHVS; CDR2 reads FQNEAQ. CDR3 loop: CASSLDFNSGNTIYF. The CDR3, as DNA: TGTGCCAGCAGCTTAGATTTTAACTCTGGAAACACCATATATTTT.

This clone was observed a single time. This chain connects TRBV13 to TRBJ2-3; unclear D gene. Germline values: CDR1 PRHDT, CDR2 FYEKMQ (reference sequence). The V end lost 0 bases, the J end lost 6 bases, and 13 bases lay between the germline ends. This CDR3 has 15 residues. The CDR3 reads CASSLGPTAGDTQYF. The CDR3 DNA sequence: TGTGCCAGCAGCTTAGGCCCTACTGCCGGGGATACGCAGTATTTT.

The V call is TRBV3-1 (or the pseudogene TRBV3-2), the J call TRBJ1-2; D may be TRBD1 (5 bases). Trimming left V 5 bases short and J 2 bases short, with 6 bases between. This CDR3 region has 12 residues. Germline V gene sequence: CDR1 LGHDT, CDR2 YNNKEL (reference sequence). CDR3 nucleotides: TGTGCCAGCAGCAGGGACAACTATGGCTACACCTTC. It yields the protein CASSRDNYGYTF.

The J gene is TRBJ2-7, the V gene TRBV5-1; a weak D match, TRBD1 (5 bases). The germline CDR1 and CDR2 sequences are SGHRS and YFSETQ. Trimming removed 2 bases at V and 0 bases at J, with 12 bases between. This CDR3 has 15 amino acids. This CDR3 is CASSLSAGNSYEQYF. The CDR3 nucleotides read TGCGCCAGCAGCTTAAGTGCAGGGAACTCCTACGAGCAGTACTTC.

The CDR3 loop is CATSRGDSGSEEQFF. CDR3 DNA sequence: TGTGCCACCAGCAGAGGTGATAGCGGGAGTGAAGAGCAGTTCTTC. The chain couples TRBV15 to TRBJ2-1; 9 nucleotides agree with TRBD2. Germline CDR1 reads LNHNV; CDR2 reads YYDKDF (reference sequence). The CDR3 has 15 amino acids. V shed 1 base and J 10 bases; nucleotides not matched to a gene: 8.

The CDR3 nucleotides are TGTGCCAGCAGCCTGGACATAACCTACGAGCAGTACTTC. Protein product: CASSLDITYEQYF. The rearrangement uses TRBV6-2 or TRBV6-3 and TRBJ2-7; D may be TRBD1 (5 bases). The CDR3 contains 13 residues. Germline V gene sequence: CDR1 MNHEY, CDR2 SVGEGT. V lost 6 bases and J lost 2, with 11 bases in between.

The chain employs TRBV29-1 and TRBJ2-3, with D tentatively TRBD1 or TRBD2 (5 bases each). CDR1 and CDR2 (germline): SQVTM, ANQGSEA. V dropped 4 bases and J dropped 2 bases, with 10 bases sitting between them. The CDR3 consists of 13 residues. The CDR3 bases are TGCAGCGTTGGAGGGGCAAACACAGATACGCAGTATTTT. Protein sequence: CSVGGANTDTQYF.

The DNA for the CDR3 is TGTGCCAGCAGCTTAGGGCTAGCGGGAGGGCAAGATACGCAGTATTTT. Its protein is CASSLGLAGGQDTQYF. The chain employs TRBV7-6 and TRBJ2-3; TRBD2 matches 12 bases. CDR1 and CDR2 from the germline V gene are SGHVS and FNYEAQ. This CDR3 contains 16 residues. The junction had 4 bases not matched to a gene; V was cut back by 1 base and J by 5 bases.

About this clone itself: This CDR3 is also generated by other DNA sequences in the sample. The gene calls are TRBV5-1 and TRBJ2-1, with TRBD2 matching 10 bases. The CDR3 is 15 amino acids. Losses at the gene ends were 5 bases for V and 0 bases for J; bases not matched to a gene: 2. The germline CDR1 and CDR2 sequences are SGHRS and YFSETQ. As DNA, the CDR3 is TGCGCCAGCAGTAGACTAGCGGGCTCCTACAATGAGCAGTTCTTC. Residues: CASSRLAGSYNEQFF.

The rearrangement uses TRBV28 and TRBJ2-1, with 7 bases that match TRBD2. From germline, CDR1 is MDHEN and CDR2 SYDVKM. The CDR3 length is 15 residues. Trimming took 3 bases from V and 2 from J; bases not matched to a gene: 4. CDR3 DNA: TGTGCCAGCAGTTTCCGCGGGAGCCCCTACAATGAGCAGTTCTTC. Its protein product is CASSFRGSPYNEQFF.

Of note for this clone: A junction end diverges from the germline sequence, so it may reflect a read error. The rearrangement links TRBV19 to TRBJ2-3, with TRBD2 as a possible D gene (6 bases). This CDR3 region has 13 residues. Germline V CDR1 and CDR2: LNHDA, SQIVND (reference sequence). The chain's CDR3 is CASSITSRDTQYF. The DNA for the CDR3 is TGTGCCAGTAGTATAACTAGCAGAGATACGCAGTATTTT.

The rearrangement uses TRBV3-1 (or the pseudogene TRBV3-2) and TRBJ2-4, with 8 positions matching TRBD1. This CDR3 spans 15 amino acids. J was trimmed by 6 bases and V by 2 bases; bases with no gene match: 6. Germline V CDR1 and CDR2: LGHDT, YNNKEL (reference sequence). The CDR3 DNA sequence: TGTGCCAGCAGCCAATCGGGGACAGGAGGAAACATTCAGTACTTC. Translated: CASSQSGTGGNIQYF.